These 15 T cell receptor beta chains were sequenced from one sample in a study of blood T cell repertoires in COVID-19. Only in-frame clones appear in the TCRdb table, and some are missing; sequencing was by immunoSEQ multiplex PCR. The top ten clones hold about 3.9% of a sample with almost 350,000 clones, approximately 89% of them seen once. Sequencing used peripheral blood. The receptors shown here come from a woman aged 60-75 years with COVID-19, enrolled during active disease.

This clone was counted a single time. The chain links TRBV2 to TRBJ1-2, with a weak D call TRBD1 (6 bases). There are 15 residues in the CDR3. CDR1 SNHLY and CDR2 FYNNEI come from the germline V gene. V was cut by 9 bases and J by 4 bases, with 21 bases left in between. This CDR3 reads CARTPPQGIGYGYTF. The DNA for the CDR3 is TGTGCCAGAACGCCCCCTCAGGGGATTGGCTATGGCTACACCTTC. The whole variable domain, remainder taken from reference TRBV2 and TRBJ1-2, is EPEVTQTPSHQVTQMGQEVILRCVPISNHLYFYWYRQILGQKVEFLVSFYNNEISEKSEIFDDQFSVERPDGSNFTLKIRSTKLEDSAMYFCARTPPQGIGYGYTFGSGTRLTVV.

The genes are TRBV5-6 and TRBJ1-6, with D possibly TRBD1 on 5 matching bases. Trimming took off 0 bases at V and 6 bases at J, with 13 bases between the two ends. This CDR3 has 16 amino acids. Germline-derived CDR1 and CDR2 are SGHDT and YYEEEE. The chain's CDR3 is CASSLGGPLGNSPLHF. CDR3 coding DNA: TGTGCCAGCAGCTTGGGGGGCCCGCTGGGTAATTCACCCCTCCACTTT. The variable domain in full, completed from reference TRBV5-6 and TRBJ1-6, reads DAGVTQSPTHLIKTRGQQVTLRCSPKSGHDTVSWYQQALGQGPQFIFQYYEEEERQRGNFPDRFSGHQFPNYSSELNVNALLLGDSALYLCASSLGGPLGNSPLHFGNGTRLTVT.

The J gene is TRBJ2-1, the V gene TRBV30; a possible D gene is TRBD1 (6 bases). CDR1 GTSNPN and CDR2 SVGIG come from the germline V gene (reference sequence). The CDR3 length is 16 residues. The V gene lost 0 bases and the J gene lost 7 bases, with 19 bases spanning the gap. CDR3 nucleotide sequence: TGTGCCTGGAGTGTACGGCGGGTTGGGGGCCTTAATGAGCAGTTCTTC. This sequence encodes CAWSVRRVGGLNEQFF.

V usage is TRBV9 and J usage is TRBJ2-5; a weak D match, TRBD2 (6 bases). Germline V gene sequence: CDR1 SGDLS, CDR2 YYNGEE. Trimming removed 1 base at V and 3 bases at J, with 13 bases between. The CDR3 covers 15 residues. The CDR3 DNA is TGTGCCAGCAGCGTAAGCGGGCGAGGGGAAGAGACCCAGTACTTC. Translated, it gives CASSVSGRGEETQYF.

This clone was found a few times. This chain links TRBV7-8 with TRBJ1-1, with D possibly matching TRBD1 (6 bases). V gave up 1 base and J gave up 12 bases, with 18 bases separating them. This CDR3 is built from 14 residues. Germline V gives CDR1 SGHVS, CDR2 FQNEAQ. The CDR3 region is CASSLDQVGQYTFF. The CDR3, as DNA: TGTGCCAGCAGCTTAGATCAGGTCGGACAGTACACTTTCTTT. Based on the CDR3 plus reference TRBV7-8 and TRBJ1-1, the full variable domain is GAGVSQSPRYKVAKRGQDVALRCDPISGHVSLFWYQQALGQGPEFLTYFQNEAQLDKSGLPSDRFFAERPEGSVSTLKIQRTQQEDSAVYLCASSLDQVGQYTFFGQGTRLTVV.

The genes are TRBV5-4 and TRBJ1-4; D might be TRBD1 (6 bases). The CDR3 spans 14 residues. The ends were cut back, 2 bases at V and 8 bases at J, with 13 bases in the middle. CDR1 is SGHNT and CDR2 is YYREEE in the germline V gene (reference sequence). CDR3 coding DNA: TGTGCCAGCAGCTTTGGGGGCCCGAGGGAAAAACTGTTTTTT. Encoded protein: CASSFGGPREKLFF.

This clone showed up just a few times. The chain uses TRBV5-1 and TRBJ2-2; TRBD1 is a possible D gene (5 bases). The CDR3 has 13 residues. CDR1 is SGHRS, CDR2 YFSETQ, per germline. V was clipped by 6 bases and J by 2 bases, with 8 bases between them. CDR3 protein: CASKQVNTGELFF. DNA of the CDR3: TGCGCCAGCAAACAGGTTAACACCGGGGAGCTGTTTTTT.

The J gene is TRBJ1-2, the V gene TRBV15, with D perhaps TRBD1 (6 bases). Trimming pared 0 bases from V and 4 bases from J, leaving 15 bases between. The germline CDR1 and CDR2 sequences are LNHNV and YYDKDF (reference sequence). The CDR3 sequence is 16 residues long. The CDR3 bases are TGTGCCACCAGCAGAGATCCTAGGACAGAACCCTATGGCTACACCTTC. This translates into CATSRDPRTEPYGYTF.

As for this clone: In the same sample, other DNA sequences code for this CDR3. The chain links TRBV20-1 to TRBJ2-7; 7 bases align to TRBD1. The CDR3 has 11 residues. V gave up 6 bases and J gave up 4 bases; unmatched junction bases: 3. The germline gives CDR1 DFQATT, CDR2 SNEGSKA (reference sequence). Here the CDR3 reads CSARQGYEQYF. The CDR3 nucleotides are TGCAGTGCCAGACAGGGATACGAGCAGTACTTC.

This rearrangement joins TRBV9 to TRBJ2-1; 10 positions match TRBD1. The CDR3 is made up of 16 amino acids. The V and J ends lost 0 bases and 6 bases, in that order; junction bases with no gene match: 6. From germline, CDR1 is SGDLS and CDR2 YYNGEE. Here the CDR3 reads CASSVGLGQGINEQFF. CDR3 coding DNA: TGTGCCAGCAGCGTAGGGTTGGGACAGGGGATCAATGAGCAGTTCTTC.

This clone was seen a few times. For the CDR3, the DNA is TGTGCCTATGCGAGCGGGGGGGCCAGAGATACGCAGTATTTT. This translates into CAYASGGARDTQYF. The chain has TRBV6-5 and TRBJ2-3; 10 bases are a match to TRBD2. The CDR3 is 14 residues long. Germline trimming cut 11 bases from V and 5 bases from J; bases unmatched to any gene: 10. Germline CDR1 and CDR2: MNHEY and SVGAGI.

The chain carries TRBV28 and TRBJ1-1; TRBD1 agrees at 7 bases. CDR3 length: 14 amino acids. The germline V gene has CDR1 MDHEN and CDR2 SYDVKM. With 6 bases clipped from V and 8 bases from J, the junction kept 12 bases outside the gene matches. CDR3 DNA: TGTGCCAGCAGCCCGAATAACAGGGGTACCGAAGCTTTCTTT. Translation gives CASSPNNRGTEAFF.

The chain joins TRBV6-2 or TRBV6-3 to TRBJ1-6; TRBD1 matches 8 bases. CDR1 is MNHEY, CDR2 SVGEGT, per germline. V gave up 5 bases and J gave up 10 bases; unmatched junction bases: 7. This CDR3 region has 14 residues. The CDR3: CASSIGQGKSPLHF. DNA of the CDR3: TGTGCCAGCAGTATTGGACAGGGAAAATCACCCCTCCACTTT.

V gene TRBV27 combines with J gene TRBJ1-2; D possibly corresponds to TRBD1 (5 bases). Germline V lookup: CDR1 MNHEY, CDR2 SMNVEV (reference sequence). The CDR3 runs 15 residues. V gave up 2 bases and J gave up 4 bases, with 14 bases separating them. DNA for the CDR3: TGTGCCAGCAGTTTAACAGGAATAGCTATCTATGGCTACACCTTC. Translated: CASSLTGIAIYGYTF.

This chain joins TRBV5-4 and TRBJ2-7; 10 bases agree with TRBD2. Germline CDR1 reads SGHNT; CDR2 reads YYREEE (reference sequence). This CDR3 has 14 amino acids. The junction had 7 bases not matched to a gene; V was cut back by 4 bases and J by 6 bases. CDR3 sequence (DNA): TGTGCCAGCAGCGTCAGCGGGGGGGCTCGCGAGCAGTACTTC. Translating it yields CASSVSGGAREQYF.